This T cell receptor (beta chain) was obtained from a study of beta chain features in type 1 diabetes. Study-level points and caveats: Shortening that was moderate but significant affected the TCRB CDR3s of Type 1 diabetes patients in all four CD4+ subsets. A cDNA-based sequencing approach could over-represent cells with high TCR expression. Shorter templates might be favored by PCR, and equally so in patients and in controls.

Regarding this clone: Its antigen remains unknown.

Heparinised blood was drawn once per donor, averaging around 110 mL. The authors obtained over 95% purity in all sorted populations. cDNA synthesis used the whole RNA isolate, giving expressed TCRB sequences. This table comes from immunoSEQ multiplex PCR, and its TCRdb copy is limited to in-frame clones, with some not included. This sample has roughly 150,000 clones; almost 65% occur once, and the top ten carry approximately 0.089%. From germline, CDR1 is SGHTA and CDR2 FQGNSA. The CDR3 totals 13 residues. The germline V and J ends were trimmed by 5 bases and 10 bases, with 15 bases remaining between them.

Source material: naive CD4+ T cells from blood. This TCR was recovered from a young man with type 1 diabetes. The gene calls are TRBV7-2 and TRBJ2-1; TRBD2 is a possible D gene (6 bases). This chain's CDR3 is CASSPLGAGEQFF. The DNA of the CDR3 is TGTGCCAGCAGCCCCCTTGGTGCGGGGGAGCAGTTCTTC.